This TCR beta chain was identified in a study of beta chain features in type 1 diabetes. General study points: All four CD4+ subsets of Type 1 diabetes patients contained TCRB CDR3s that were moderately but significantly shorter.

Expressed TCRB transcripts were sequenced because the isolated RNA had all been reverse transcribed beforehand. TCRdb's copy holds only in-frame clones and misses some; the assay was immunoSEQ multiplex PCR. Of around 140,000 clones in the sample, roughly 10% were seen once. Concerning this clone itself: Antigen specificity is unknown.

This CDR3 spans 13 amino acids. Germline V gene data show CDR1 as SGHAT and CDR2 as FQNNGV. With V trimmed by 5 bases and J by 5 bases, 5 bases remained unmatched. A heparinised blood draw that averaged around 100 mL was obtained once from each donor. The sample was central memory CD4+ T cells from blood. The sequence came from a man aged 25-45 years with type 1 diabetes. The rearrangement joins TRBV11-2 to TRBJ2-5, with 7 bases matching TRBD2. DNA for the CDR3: TGTGCCAGCAGCCAAACTAGCGAGGAGACCCAGTACTTC. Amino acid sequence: CASSQTSEETQYF.